Listed below are T cell receptor beta chains from one sample, sequenced in a study of T cell repertoires in cytomegalovirus infection. No antigens are known for them. TCRdb itself ran the reads through MiXCR, one entry per CDR3 protein. The sample contains fewer than 350,000 distinct CDR3 sequences, 25% to 35% of which appear only once. The sequenced sample was cultured PBMCs, obtained from culture after CMV antigen stimulation. These receptors all come from a human donor in good health (CMV status not recorded). Some clones in this sample may be carry-over from other donors' samples. Each CDR3 is given with its conserved first and last residue. A D gene is named only where the DNA matches it firmly. Not every row has a clone size; where given, it reads once, few, many or a size class.

medium-sized	TRBD2	TRBV6-1	16	TRBJ2-1	TGTGCCAGCAGTTCCTGGGCGGGAGGGGGGGTAAATGAGCAGTTCTTC	CASSSWAGGGVNEQFF
.	.	TRBV15	14	TRBJ1-1	TGTGCCACCAGCAGACCCCCTAGGGTATCTGAAGCTTTCTTT	CATSRPPRVSEAFF
.	TRBD2	TRBV20-1	15	TRBJ2-1	TGCAGTGCTAGAGATCTAGCGGGTTCCTACAATGAGCAGTTCTTC	CSARDLAGSYNEQFF
few	.	TRBV6-1	17	TRBJ2-7	TGTGCCAGCAGGGGGGCATTGAGACAGGTTCCATACTACGAGCAGTACTTC	CASRGALRQVPYYEQYF
few	TRBD1	TRBV10-3	13	TRBJ1-5	TGTGCCATCAGGGACAGGGAGGGACAGCCCCAGCATTTT	CAIRDREGQPQHF
few	.	TRBV7-9	13	TRBJ2-7	TGTGCCAGCAGCTTAGTCTTCCGTGGCGAGCAGTACTTC	CASSLVFRGEQYF
.	.	TRBV15	16	TRBJ1-1	TGTGCCACCAGCAGAGATCTAGTCAGTGTGAACACTGAAGCTTTCTTT	CATSRDLVSVNTEAFF
.	.	TRBV11-2	14	TRBJ2-4	TGTGCCAGCAGTTCGTGGCGGGGCAAAAACATTCAGTACTTC	CASSSWRGKNIQYF
few	TRBD2	TRBV4-1	20	TRBJ2-1	TGCGCCAGCAGCCACCTTAGGGGGGTAGCGGGGACACCGGTGTGGAATGAGCAGTTCTTC	CASSHLRGVAGTPVWNEQFF
.	.	TRBV5-1	16	TRBJ2-5	TGCGCCAGCAGCTCGGTTATCACAGGGCAACAAGAGACCCAGTACTTC	CASSSVITGQQETQYF
.	.	TRBV2	14	TRBJ2-7	TGTGCCAGCAACGCGGGGACAACTTCGCGCGAGCAGTACTTC	CASNAGTTSREQYF
.	.	TRBV6-8	15	TRBJ1-1	TGTGCCAGCAGTTACTGGGTAACAGGGAACACTGAAGCTTTCTTT	CASSYWVTGNTEAFF
few	.	TRBV6-6	18	TRBJ2-3	TGTGCCAGCAGTTACTCGAAGGGGGGGGGGCGGAGCACAGATACGCAGTATTTT	CASSYSKGGGRSTDTQYF
.	.	TRBV6-2/TRBV6-3	14	TRBJ2-1	TGTGCCAGCAGTTCCATAGGGTTGGTCAATGAGCAGTTCTTC	CASSSIGLVNEQFF
.	.	TRBV4-1	17	TRBJ2-7	TGCGCCAGCAGCCCCCATCCCTCTCGAGGGGGTCCCTGGGAGCAGTACTTC	CASSPHPSRGGPWEQYF
.	.	TRBV7-6	15	TRBJ1-2	TGTGCCAGCAGCCAGCAAGAAGCGCGAGGCTATGGCTACACCTTC	CASSQQEARGYGYTF
.	TRBD2	TRBV30	16	TRBJ2-7	TGTGCCTGGGAGCCCGGGGTAGCGGGAGGCTCCTACGAGCAGTACTTC	CAWEPGVAGGSYEQYF
.	.	TRBV12-3/TRBV12-4	15	TRBJ2-6	TGTGCCAGCAGTTCCTCTATGACCGGGGCCAACGTCCTGACTTTC	CASSSSMTGANVLTF
.	.	TRBV7-2	16	TRBJ1-2	TGTGCCAGCAGCTTAGGTGGGGCAGGGAGCAGCTATGGCTACACCTTC	CASSLGGAGSSYGYTF
few	.	TRBV7-9	13	TRBJ2-3	TGTGCCAGCACCCCCCGGGTTACAGATACGCAGTATTTT	CASTPRVTDTQYF
.	TRBD2	TRBV4-1	19	TRBJ2-3	TGTGCCAGCAGCCAGATGTTTTGGACTAGCGACTCAGGCACAGATACGCAGTATTTT	CASSQMFWTSDSGTDTQYF
few	TRBD2	TRBV4-2	17	TRBJ2-2	TGTGCCAGCAGCCAAGGGTCGGGGAGGGTCAACACCGGGGAGCTGTTTTTT	CASSQGSGRVNTGELFF
few	.	TRBV7-9	16	TRBJ2-2	TGTGCCAGCAGCTTAACGGCCCAAGGGAACACCGGGGAGCTGTTTTTT	CASSLTAQGNTGELFF
.	.	TRBV12-3/TRBV12-4	14	TRBJ1-5	TGTGCCAGCAGTCCCAGGGTTACGGAACAGCCCCAGCATTTT	CASSPRVTEQPQHF
.	TRBD1	TRBV27	13	TRBJ1-1	TGTGCCAGTCGGACAGGAACGAACACTGAAGCTTTCTTT	CASRTGTNTEAFF
few	.	TRBV13	16	TRBJ2-1	TGTGCCAGCAGCCCCGGGGTATCTCGGGGGTACAATGAGCAGTTCTTC	CASSPGVSRGYNEQFF
.	TRBD2	TRBV28	16	TRBJ2-4	TGTGCCAGCAGTTCGGTTGGGGAGGGGCCGGGAAACATTCAGTACTTC	CASSSVGEGPGNIQYF
.	.	TRBV12-3/TRBV12-4	14	TRBJ2-5	TGTGCCAGCAGTAGGGCAGGGAACCAAGAGACCCAGTACTTC	CASSRAGNQETQYF
.	TRBD2	TRBV20-1	16	TRBJ2-1	TGCAGTGCTAGAGTCAGAGCGGGAGGAGCCTACAATGAGCAGTTCTTC	CSARVRAGGAYNEQFF
.	TRBD2	TRBV6-2/TRBV6-3	17	TRBJ2-1	TGTGCCAGCAGTTACTCGTCGCGGGAGGCCCCTCAAAATGAGCAGTTCTTC	CASSYSSREAPQNEQFF
few	.	TRBV19	16	TRBJ2-7	TGTGCCAGTAGTATAGGAGGTGGAGCGGGCTCCTACGAGCAGTACTTC	CASSIGGGAGSYEQYF
.	.	TRBV27	15	TRBJ1-1	TGTGCCAGCAGTTCCCCCACGGGGGGCTATACTGAAGCTTTCTTT	CASSSPTGGYTEAFF
.	.	TRBV28	14	TRBJ2-3	TGTGCCAGTCAGGGTCCCTTTAGCACAGATACGCAGTATTTT	CASQGPFSTDTQYF
few	TRBD1	TRBV2	17	TRBJ1-3	TGTGCCAGCAGTGCAAACAGGGGGCCGAGCTCTGGAAACACCATATATTTT	CASSANRGPSSGNTIYF
many	.	TRBV7-6	13	TRBJ1-2	TGTGCCAGCAGCCCAGGTACCAATTATGGCTACACCTTC	CASSPGTNYGYTF
many	.	TRBV4-1	15	TRBJ1-5	TGCGCCAGCAGCCATCCGGGACCGCTCAATCAGCCCCAGCATTTT	CASSHPGPLNQPQHF
many	.	TRBV7-6	17	TRBJ1-2	TGTGCCAGCAGCTTAGTGCCCCCCAGCCAGTTTTACTATGGCTACACCTTC	CASSLVPPSQFYYGYTF
.	TRBD1	TRBV5-1	12	TRBJ1-1	TGCGCCAGCAGTTTGGGACAGCATGAAGCTTTCTTT	CASSLGQHEAFF
.	.	TRBV15	15	TRBJ2-1	TGTGCCACCCGTGGGGGGATGGGGGCCTACAATGAGCAGTTCTTC	CATRGGMGAYNEQFF
.	TRBD1	TRBV27	13	TRBJ2-1	TGTGCCAGCAGGGTGACAGGGACCGATGAGCAGTTCTTC	CASRVTGTDEQFF